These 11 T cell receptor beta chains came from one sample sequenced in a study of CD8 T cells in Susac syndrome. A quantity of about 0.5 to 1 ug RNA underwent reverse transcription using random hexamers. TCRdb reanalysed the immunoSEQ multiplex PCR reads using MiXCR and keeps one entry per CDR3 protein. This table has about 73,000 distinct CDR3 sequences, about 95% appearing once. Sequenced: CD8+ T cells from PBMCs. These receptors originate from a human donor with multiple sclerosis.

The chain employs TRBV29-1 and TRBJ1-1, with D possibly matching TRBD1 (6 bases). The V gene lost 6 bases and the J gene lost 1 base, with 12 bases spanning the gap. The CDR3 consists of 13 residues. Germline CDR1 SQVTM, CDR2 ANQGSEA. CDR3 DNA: TGCAGCGTAAACAGGGAGGCGAACACTGAAGCTTTCTTT. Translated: CSVNREANTEAFF.

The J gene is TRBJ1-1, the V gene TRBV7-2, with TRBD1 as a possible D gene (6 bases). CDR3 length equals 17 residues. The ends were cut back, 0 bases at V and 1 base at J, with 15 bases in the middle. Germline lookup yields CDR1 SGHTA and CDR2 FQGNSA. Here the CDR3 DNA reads TGTGCCAGCAGCTTAGCAGTATGGGGGCGGGAGAACACTGAAGCTTTCTTT. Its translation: CASSLAVWGRENTEAFF. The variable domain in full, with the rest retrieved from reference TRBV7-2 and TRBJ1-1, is GAGVSQSPSNKVTEKGKDVELRCDPISGHTALYWYRQSLGQGLEFLIYFQGNSAPDKSGLPSDRFSAERTGGSVSTLTIQRTQQEDSAVYLCASSLAVWGRENTEAFFGQGTRLTVV.

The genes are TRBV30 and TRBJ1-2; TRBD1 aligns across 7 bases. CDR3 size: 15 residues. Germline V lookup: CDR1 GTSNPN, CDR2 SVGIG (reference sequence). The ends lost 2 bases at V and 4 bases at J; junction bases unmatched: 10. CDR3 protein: CAWSLGRGDAYGYTF. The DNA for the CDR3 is TGTGCCTGGAGTCTGGGCAGGGGGGACGCCTATGGCTACACCTTC.

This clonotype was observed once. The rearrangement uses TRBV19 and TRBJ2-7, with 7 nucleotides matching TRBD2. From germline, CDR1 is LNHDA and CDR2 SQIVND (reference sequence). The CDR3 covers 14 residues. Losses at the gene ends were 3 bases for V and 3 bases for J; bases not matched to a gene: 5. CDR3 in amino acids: CASSISSGSYEQYF. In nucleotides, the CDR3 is TGTGCCAGTAGTATTTCTAGCGGAAGCTACGAGCAGTACTTC.

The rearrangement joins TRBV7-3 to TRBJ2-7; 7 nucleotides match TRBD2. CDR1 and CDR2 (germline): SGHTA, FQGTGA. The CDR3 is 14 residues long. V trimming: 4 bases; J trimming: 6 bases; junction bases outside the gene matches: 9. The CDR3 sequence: CASSSQRGLGEQYF. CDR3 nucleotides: TGTGCCAGCAGCTCCCAGCGGGGTTTGGGCGAGCAGTACTTC.

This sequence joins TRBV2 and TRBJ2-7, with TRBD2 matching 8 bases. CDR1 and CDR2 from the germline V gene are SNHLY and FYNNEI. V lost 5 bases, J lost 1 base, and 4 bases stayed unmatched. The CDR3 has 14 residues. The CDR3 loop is CASSRAGASYEQYF. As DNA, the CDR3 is TGTGCCAGCAGTAGAGCGGGAGCGTCCTACGAGCAGTACTTC.

CDR3 DNA sequence: TGTGCCAGCAGCTTGATGGTAGATGAGCAGTTCTTC. Amino acids: CASSLMVDEQFF. J is TRBJ2-1 and V is TRBV5-6; no clear D. CDR1 SGHDT and CDR2 YYEEEE come from the germline V gene. V was cut by 1 base and J by 8 bases, with 7 bases left in between. The CDR3 is 12 amino acids. The complete variable domain, with remaining parts taken from reference TRBV5-6 and TRBJ2-1, reads DAGVTQSPTHLIKTRGQQVTLRCSPKSGHDTVSWYQQALGQGPQFIFQYYEEEERQRGNFPDRFSGHQFPNYSSELNVNALLLGDSALYLCASSLMVDEQFFGPGTRLTVL.

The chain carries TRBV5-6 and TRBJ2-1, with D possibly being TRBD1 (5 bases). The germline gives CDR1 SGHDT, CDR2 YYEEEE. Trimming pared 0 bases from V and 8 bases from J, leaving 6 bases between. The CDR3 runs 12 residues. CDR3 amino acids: CASSLEGDEQFF. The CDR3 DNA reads TGTGCCAGCAGCTTGGAAGGGGATGAGCAGTTCTTC.

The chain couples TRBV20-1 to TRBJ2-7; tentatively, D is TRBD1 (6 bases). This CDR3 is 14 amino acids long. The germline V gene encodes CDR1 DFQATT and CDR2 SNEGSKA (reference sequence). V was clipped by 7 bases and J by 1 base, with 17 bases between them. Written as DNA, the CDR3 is TGCAGTGGACTGACGTCCAGGGGTTCCTACGAGCAGTACTTC. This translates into CSGLTSRGSYEQYF.

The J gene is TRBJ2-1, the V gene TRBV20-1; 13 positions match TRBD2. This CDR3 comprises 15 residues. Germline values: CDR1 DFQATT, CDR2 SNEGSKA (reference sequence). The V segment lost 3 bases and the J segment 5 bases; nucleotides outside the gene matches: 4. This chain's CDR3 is CSARAGTSGNNEQFF. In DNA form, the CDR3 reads TGCAGTGCTAGGGCCGGGACTAGCGGGAACAATGAGCAGTTCTTC.

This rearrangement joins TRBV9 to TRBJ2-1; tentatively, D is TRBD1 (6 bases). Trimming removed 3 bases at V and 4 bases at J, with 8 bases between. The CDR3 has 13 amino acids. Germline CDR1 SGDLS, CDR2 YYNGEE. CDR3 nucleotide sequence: TGTGCCAGCAGCGACAGGGTTTACAATGAGCAGTTCTTC. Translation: CASSDRVYNEQFF. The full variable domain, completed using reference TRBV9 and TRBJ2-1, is DSGVTQTPKHLITATGQRVTLRCSPRSGDLSVYWYQQSLDQGLQFLIQYYNGEERAKGNILERFSAQQFPDLHSELNLSSLELGDSALYFCASSDRVYNEQFFGPGTRLTVL.